The sample holds a few counts of the clone carrying this TCR beta chain. Its specificity is unknown. Germline CDR1 and CDR2: MNHEY and SMNVEV (reference sequence). Trimming pared 3 bases from V and 4 bases from J, leaving 4 bases between. The CDR3 is made up of 12 amino acids. Noted time point: week 11, during vaccination. It was 300 ug of mutant IDH1 20-mer peptide that made up each vaccine dose, given with topical imiquimod. The data derive from a study of a mutant IDH1 vaccine in newly diagnosed glioma. Study details: Males made up approximately 60% and females approximately 38% of treated patients, whose mean age was approximately 43 years. Before enrollment, the patients had been treated with radiotherapy alone, temozolomide alone, or both together. Most of them had received both. Study-wide results and caveats: Of all patients, nearly 95% showed vaccine-induced immune responses.

The protocol was immunoSEQ multiplex PCR, while the TCRdb copy is restricted to in-frame clones and leaves out a portion. Of some 64,000 clones listed, about four fifths are singletons. V gene TRBV27 combines with J gene TRBJ1-5, with D hard to call. The starting material was PBMCs, obtained from a glioma patient whose treatment included an IDH1 peptide vaccine. The receptor comes from a man aged 45-60 years with glioma. In nucleotides, the CDR3 is TGTGCCAGCAGTTTTAGGAATCAGCCCCAGCATTTT. Protein: CASSFRNQPQHF.